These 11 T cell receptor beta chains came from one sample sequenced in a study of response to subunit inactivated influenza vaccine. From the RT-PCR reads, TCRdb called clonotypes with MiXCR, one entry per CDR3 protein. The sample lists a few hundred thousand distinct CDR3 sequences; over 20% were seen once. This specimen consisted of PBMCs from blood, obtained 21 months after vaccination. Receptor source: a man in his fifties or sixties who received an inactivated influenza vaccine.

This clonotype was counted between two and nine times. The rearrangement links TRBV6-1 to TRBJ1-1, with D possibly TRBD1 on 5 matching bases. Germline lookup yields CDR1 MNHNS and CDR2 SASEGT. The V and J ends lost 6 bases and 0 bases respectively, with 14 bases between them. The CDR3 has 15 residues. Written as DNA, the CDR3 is TGTGCCAGCAGCCTGGCCCGACAGTTGAACACTGAAGCTTTCTTT. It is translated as CASSLARQLNTEAFF.

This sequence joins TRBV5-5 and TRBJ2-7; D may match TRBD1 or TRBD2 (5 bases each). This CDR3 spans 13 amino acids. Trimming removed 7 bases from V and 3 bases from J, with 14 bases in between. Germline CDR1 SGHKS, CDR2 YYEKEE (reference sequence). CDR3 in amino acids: CASGPGRYYEQYF. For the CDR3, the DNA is TGTGCCAGCGGCCCGGGACGGTACTACGAGCAGTACTTC.

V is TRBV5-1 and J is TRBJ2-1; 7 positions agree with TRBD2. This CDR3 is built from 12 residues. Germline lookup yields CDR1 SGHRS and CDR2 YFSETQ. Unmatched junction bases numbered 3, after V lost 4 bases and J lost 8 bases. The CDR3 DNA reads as TGCGCCAGCAGCCTGGGACTATATGAGCAGTTCTTC. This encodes CASSLGLYEQFF.

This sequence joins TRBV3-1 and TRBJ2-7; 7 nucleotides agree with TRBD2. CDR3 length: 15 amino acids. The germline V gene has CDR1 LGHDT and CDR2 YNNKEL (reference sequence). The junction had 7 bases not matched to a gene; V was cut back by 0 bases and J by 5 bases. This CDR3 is CASSQDLREWNEQYF. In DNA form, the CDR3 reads TGTGCCAGCAGCCAAGATTTGCGGGAGTGGAACGAGCAGTACTTC.

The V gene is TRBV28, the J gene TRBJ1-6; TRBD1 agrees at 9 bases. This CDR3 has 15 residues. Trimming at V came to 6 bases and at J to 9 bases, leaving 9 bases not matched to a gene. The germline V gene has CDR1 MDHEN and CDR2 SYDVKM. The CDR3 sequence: CASSNRGRGGSPLHF. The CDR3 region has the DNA TGTGCCAGCAGCAACAGGGGGCGAGGGGGTTCACCCCTCCACTTT. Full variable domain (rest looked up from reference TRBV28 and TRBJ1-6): DVKVTQSSRYLVKRTGEKVFLECVQDMDHENMFWYRQDPGLGLRLIYFSYDVKMKEKGDIPEGYSVSREKKERFSLILESASTNQTSMYLCASSNRGRGGSPLHFGNGTRLTVT.

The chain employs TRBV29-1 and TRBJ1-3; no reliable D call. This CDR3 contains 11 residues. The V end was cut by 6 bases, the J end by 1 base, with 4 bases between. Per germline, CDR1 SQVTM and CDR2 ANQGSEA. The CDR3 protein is CSVSSGNTIYF. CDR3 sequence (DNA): TGCAGCGTGTCGTCTGGAAACACCATATATTTT.

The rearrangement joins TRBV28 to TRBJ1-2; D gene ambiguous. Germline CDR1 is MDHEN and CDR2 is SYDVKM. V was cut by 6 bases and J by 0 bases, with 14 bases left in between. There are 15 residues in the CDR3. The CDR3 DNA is TGTGCCAGCAGCCGCGGGGATATAGCTAACTATGGCTACACCTTC. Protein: CASSRGDIANYGYTF.

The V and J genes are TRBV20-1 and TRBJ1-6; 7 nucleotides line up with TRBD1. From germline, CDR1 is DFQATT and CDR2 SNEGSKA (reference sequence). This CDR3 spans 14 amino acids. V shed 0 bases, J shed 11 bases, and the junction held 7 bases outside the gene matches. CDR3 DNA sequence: TGCAGTGCTAGAGATCACAGGGGCAATACACCCCTCCACTTT. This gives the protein CSARDHRGNTPLHF.

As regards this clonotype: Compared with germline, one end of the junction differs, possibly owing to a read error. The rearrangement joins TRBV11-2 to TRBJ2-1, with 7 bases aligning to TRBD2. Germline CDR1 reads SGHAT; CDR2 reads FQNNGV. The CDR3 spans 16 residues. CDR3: CASCLVPMGGYNEQFF. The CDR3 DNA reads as TGTGCCAGCTGCTTAGTTCCAATGGGAGGGTACAATGAGCAGTTCTTC.

For the CDR3, the DNA is TGTGCCAGCCGCAACCCCAATGAGCAGTTCTTC. Translated, it gives CASRNPNEQFF. The chain has TRBV18 and TRBJ2-1; the D is unclear. V was cut by 8 bases and J by 6 bases, with 8 bases left in between. The CDR3 covers 11 residues. CDR1 and CDR2 (germline): KGHSH, LQKENI. Full variable domain (outside the CDR3, taken from reference TRBV18 and TRBJ2-1): NAGVMQNPRHLVRRRGQEARLRCSPMKGHSHVYWYRQLPEEGLKFMVYLQKENIIDESGMPKERFSAEFPKEGPSILRIQQVVRGDSAAYFCASRNPNEQFFGPGTRLTVL.

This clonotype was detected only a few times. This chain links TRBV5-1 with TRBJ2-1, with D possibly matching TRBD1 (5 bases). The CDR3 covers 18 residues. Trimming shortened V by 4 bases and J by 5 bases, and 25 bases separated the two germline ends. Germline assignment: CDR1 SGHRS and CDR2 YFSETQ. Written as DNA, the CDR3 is TGCGCCAGCAGCCATAGCCTCTCAGGGTACGGCGTGAACAATGAGCAGTTCTTC. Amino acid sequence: CASSHSLSGYGVNNEQFF.